The next 10 T cell receptor beta chains were all read from a single sample in a study of blood T cell repertoires in COVID-19. Assay used: immunoSEQ multiplex PCR; TCRdb lists only in-frame clones, some missing. The sample carries some 140,000 clones, around three quarters recorded once. Material: peripheral blood. The receptor set was obtained from a human donor in a cohort sampled during active COVID-19.

V and J are TRBV19 and TRBJ1-5, with D possibly matching TRBD1 (6 bases). This CDR3 is built from 15 residues. The V gene's germline CDR1 is LNHDA and CDR2 SQIVND (reference sequence). The ends were cut back, 3 bases at V and 7 bases at J, with 16 bases in the middle. The CDR3 sequence is CASSMVEGRGQPQHF. The CDR3 coding sequence is TGTGCCAGTAGTATGGTCGAGGGCAGGGGACAGCCCCAGCATTTT.

This chain connects TRBV18 to TRBJ1-1; D perhaps matches TRBD1 (5 bases). Germline CDR1 reads KGHSH; CDR2 reads LQKENI. The V end was cut by 4 bases, the J end by 5 bases, with 20 bases between. The CDR3 spans 16 residues. The CDR3 nucleotides read TGTGCCAGCTCACTGGTGGGGGGGTATCGGGATACTGAAGCTTTCTTT. This gives the protein CASSLVGGYRDTEAFF.

V is TRBV5-6 and J is TRBJ1-1; 7 bases fit TRBD1. Trimming at V came to 2 bases and at J to 10 bases, leaving 14 bases not matched to a gene. CDR1 is SGHDT and CDR2 is YYEEEE in the germline V gene. This CDR3 comprises 15 residues. The CDR3 reads CASSFFGQVELGAFF. CDR3 in DNA: TGTGCCAGCAGCTTCTTCGGACAGGTTGAGCTGGGAGCTTTCTTT.

As DNA, the CDR3 is TGTGCCAGTCGGCGGGGGGCCACCGAGACCCAGTACTTC. Its translation is CASRRGATETQYF. The V gene is TRBV7-9, the J gene TRBJ2-5; 8 positions match TRBD2. The CDR3 is made up of 13 amino acids. Germline-derived CDR1 and CDR2 are SEHNR and FQNEAQ (reference sequence). The V and J ends lost 9 bases and 5 bases, in that order; junction bases with no gene match: 8. The whole variable domain, filled in from reference TRBV7-9 and TRBJ2-5, reads DTGVSQNPRHKITKRGQNVTFRCDPISEHNRLYWYRQTLGQGPEFLTYFQNEAQLEKSRLLSDRFSAERPKGSFSTLEIQRTEQGDSAMYLCASRRGATETQYFGPGTRLLVL.

This clone has only one observation. In DNA, the CDR3 is TGTGCCAGCAGCTCCCCTTTGGGGCTCAATGAGCAGTTCTTC. The encoded protein is CASSSPLGLNEQFF. This chain links TRBV7-9 with TRBJ2-1; a possible D gene is TRBD1 (5 bases). CDR3 length: 14 amino acids. Germline V gives CDR1 SEHNR, CDR2 FQNEAQ (reference sequence). V was clipped by 4 bases and J by 6 bases, with 13 bases between them.

CDR3: CSASGGRELFF. The CDR3 coding sequence is TGCAGTGCCTCGGGGGGGAGGGAGCTGTTTTTT. V usage is TRBV20-1 and J usage is TRBJ2-2, with 8 bases matching TRBD2. The CDR3 consists of 11 residues. The germline V gene has CDR1 DFQATT and CDR2 SNEGSKA (reference sequence). V was clipped by 6 bases and J by 9 bases; unmatched bases: 3.

This clone was seen more than once but under ten times. The chain joins TRBV2 to TRBJ2-5; 10 bases line up with TRBD1. Germline V gives CDR1 SNHLY, CDR2 FYNNEI. The CDR3 consists of 16 residues. J gave up 5 bases and V 5 bases, and 11 bases lay outside the gene matches. CDR3 sequence: CASSFFGTGVWETQYF. In DNA, the CDR3 is TGTGCCAGCAGTTTTTTCGGGACAGGGGTTTGGGAGACCCAGTACTTC.

The chain recombines TRBV7-8 with TRBJ1-3, with 8 bases aligning to TRBD1. The CDR3 has 14 residues. With 5 bases clipped from V and 4 bases from J, the junction kept 4 bases outside the gene matches. The germline V gene has CDR1 SGHVS and CDR2 FQNEAQ. The CDR3 sequence: CASSPGQGGNTIYF. CDR3 in DNA: TGTGCCAGCAGCCCCGGACAGGGCGGAAACACCATATATTTT.

V is TRBV27 and J is TRBJ2-1; 14 bases align to TRBD2. In germline, CDR1 is MNHEY, CDR2 SMNVEV (reference sequence). Unmatched junction bases numbered 14, after V lost 7 bases and J lost 0 bases. CDR3 length: 20 amino acids. The CDR3, as DNA: TGTGCCAGCATCCCACCACGGGGACTAGCGGGGGACTTCTCCTACAATGAGCAGTTCTTC. It yields the protein CASIPPRGLAGDFSYNEQFF.

The chain recombines TRBV7-6 with TRBJ2-5, with TRBD2 identical over 7 bases. This CDR3 spans 13 amino acids. V shed 0 bases, J shed 5 bases, and the junction held 0 bases outside the gene matches. Germline-derived CDR1 and CDR2 are SGHVS and FNYEAQ. CDR3 region: CASSLAGGETQYF. The CDR3 nucleotides read TGTGCCAGCAGCTTAGCGGGAGGGGAGACCCAGTACTTC.